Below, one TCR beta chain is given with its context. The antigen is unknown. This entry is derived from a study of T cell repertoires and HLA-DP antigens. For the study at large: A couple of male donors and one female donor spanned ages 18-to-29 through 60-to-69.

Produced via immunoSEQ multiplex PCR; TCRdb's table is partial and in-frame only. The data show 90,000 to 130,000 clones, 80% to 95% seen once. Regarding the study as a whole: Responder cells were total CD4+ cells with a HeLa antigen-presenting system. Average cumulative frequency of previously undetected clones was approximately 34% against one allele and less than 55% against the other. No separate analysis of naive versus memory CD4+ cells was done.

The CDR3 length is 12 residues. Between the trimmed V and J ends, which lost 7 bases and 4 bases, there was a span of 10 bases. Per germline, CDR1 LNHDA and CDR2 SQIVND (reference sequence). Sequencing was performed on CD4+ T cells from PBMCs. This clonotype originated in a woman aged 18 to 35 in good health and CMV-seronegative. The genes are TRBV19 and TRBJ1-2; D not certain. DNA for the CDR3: TGTGCCAGTACCGCCGGCATCTATGGCTACACCTTC. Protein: CASTAGIYGYTF. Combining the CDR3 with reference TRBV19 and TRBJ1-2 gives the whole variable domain DGGITQSPKYLFRKEGQNVTLSCEQNLNHDAMYWYRQDPGQGLRLIYYSQIVNDFQKGDIAEGYSVSREKKESFPLTVTSAQKNPTAFYLCASTAGIYGYTFGSGTRLTVV.